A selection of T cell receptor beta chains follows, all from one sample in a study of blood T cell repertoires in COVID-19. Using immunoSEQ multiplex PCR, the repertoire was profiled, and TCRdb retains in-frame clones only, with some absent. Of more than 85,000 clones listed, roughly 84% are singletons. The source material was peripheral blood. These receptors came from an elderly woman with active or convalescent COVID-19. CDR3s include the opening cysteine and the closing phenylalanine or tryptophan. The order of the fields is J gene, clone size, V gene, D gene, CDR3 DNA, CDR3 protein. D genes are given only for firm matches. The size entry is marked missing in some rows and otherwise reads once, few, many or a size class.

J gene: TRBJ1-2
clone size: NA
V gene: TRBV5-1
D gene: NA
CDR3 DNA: TGCGCCAGCAGCTTAAGAGGGAACTATGGCTACACCTTC
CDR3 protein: CASSLRGNYGYTF

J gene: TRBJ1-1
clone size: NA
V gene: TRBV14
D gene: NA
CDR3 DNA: TGTGCCAGCAGCCAAGGGTACAGGGAAAACACTGAAGCTTTCTTT
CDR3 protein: CASSQGYRENTEAFF

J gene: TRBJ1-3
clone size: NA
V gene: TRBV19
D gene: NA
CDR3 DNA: TGTGCCAGTACGGGAAACACCATATATTTT
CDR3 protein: CASTGNTIYF

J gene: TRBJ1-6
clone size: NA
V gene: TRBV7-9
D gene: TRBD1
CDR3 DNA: TGTGCCAGCAGCTTGGGACAGGGAAACGGTTCACCCCTCCACTTT
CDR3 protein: CASSLGQGNGSPLHF

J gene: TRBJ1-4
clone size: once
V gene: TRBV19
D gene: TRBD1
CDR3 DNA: TGTGCCAGTTCGGGACAGGGTAATGAAAAACTGTTTTTT
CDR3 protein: CASSGQGNEKLFF

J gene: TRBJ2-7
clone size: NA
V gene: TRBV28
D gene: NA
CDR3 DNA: TGTGCCAGCAGTTCCGCTCGGGTTGTGTACGAGCAGTACTTC
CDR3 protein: CASSSARVVYEQYF

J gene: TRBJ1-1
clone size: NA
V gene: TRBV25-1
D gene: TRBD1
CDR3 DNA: TGTGCCAGCAGTGCGTACAGGGGGCGGAACACTGAAGCTTTCTTT
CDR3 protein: CASSAYRGRNTEAFF

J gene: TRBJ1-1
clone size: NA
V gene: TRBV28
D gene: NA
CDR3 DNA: TGTGCCAGCAGTACCTCCGACCGAAGAGGCACTGAAGCTTTCTTT
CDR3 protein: CASSTSDRRGTEAFF

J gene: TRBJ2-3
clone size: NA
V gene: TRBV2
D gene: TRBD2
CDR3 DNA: TGTGCCAGCAGTGAAACTAGCGGGAGTTTATTAGGGGATACGCAGTATTTT
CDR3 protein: CASSETSGSLLGDTQYF

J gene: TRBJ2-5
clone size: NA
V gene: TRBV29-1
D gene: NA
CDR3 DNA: TGCAGCGTTGGGCGGGGAGATGAGACCCAGTACTTC
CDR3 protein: CSVGRGDETQYF

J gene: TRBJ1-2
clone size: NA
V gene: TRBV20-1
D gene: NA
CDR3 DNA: TGCAGTGCTAGCAGGGGCGATGGCTACACCTTC
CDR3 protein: CSASRGDGYTF

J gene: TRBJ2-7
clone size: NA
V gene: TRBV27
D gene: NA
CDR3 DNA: TGTGCCAGCAGTTCCGCAGGGGTTACCAGGGACGAGCAGTACTTC
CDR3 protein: CASSSAGVTRDEQYF

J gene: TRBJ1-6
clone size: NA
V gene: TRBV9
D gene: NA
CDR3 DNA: TGTGCCAGCAGCGTAGGGGACACGAGCTCCTATAATTCACCCCTCCACTTT
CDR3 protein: CASSVGDTSSYNSPLHF

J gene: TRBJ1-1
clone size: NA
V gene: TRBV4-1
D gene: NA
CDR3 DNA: TGCGCCAGCAGCCCTACACAGGGACGGAACACTGAAGCTTTCTTT
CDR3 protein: CASSPTQGRNTEAFF

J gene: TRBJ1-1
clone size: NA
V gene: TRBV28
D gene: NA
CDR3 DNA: TGTGCCAGCAGCTCTTCTCCCGGGAACACTGAAGCTTTCTTT
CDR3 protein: CASSSSPGNTEAFF

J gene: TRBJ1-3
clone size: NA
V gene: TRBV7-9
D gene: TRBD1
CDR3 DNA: TGTGCCAGCAGCTTATATCTGGCTAGGACAGGGCGAAGTAACACCATATATTTT
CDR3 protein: CASSLYLARTGRSNTIYF

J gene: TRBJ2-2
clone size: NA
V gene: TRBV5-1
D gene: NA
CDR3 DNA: TGCGCCAGCAGGGACCCCGGACTCTGGGGCGGGGAGCTGTTTTTT
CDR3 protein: CASRDPGLWGGELFF

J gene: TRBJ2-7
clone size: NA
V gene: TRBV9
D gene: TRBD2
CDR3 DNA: TGTGCCAGCAGCGCAACTAGCGGGAGGTACGAGCAGTACTTC
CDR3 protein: CASSATSGRYEQYF

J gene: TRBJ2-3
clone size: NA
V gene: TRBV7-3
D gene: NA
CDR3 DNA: TGTGCCAGCAGCTCCCAAAGCACAGATACGCAGTATTTT
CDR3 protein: CASSSQSTDTQYF

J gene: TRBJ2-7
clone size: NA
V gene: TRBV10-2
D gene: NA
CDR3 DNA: TGCGCCAGCAGACACAGGCCCAGCTTAGTGGACGAGCAGTACTTC
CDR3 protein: CASRHRPSLVDEQYF

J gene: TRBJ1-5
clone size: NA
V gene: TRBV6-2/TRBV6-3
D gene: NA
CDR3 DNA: TGTGCCAGCAGCTCCGGTAACGGTAAGCAGCCCCAGCATTTT
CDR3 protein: CASSSGNGKQPQHF

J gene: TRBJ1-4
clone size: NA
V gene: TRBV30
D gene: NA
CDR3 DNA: TGTGCCTGGAGTTATTTAGGCGGAGCAACTAATGAAAAACTGTTTTTT
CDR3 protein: CAWSYLGGATNEKLFF

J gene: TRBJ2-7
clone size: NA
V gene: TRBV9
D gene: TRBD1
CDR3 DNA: TGTGCCAGCAGCGTAGCGGGACAGGGAGGATACGAGCAGTACTTC
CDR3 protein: CASSVAGQGGYEQYF

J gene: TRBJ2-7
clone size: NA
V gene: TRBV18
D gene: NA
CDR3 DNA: TGTGCCAGCTCACCAGATGGGCGGGGACAGATATACGAGCAGTACTTC
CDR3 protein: CASSPDGRGQIYEQYF

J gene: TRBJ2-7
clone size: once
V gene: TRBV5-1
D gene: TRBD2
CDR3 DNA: TGCGCCAGCAGCACCCCCAGCGGGACCACCTCCTACGAGCAGTACTTC
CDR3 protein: CASSTPSGTTSYEQYF

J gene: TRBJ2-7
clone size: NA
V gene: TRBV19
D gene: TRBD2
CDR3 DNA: TGTGCCACTGGACTAGCGGGTGCCTCCTACGAGCAGTACTTC
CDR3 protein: CATGLAGASYEQYF

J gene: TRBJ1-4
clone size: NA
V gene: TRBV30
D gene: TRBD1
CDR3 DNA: TGTGCCTACAAGGGACAGGGAGGTTGGAGTAATGAAAAACTGTTTTTT
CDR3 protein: CAYKGQGGWSNEKLFF

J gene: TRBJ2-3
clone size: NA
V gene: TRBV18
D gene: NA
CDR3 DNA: TGTGCCAGCTCACCAGCTTCTATACGCACAGATACGCAGTATTTT
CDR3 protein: CASSPASIRTDTQYF

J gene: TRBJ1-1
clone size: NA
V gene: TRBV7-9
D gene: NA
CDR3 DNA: TGTGCCAGCAGCTCTCAGCAGGGCGCTGAAGCTTTCTTT
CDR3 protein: CASSSQQGAEAFF

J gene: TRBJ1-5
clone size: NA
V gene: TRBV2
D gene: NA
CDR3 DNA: TGTGCCAGCAGCAAATGGGCCCGACAGACGTCGGATCAGCCCCAGCATTTT
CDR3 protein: CASSKWARQTSDQPQHF

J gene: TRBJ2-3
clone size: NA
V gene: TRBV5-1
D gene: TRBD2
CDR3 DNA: TGCGCCAGCAGCTTGGGTTTTAGGACTAGCGGCCACACAGATACGCAGTATTTT
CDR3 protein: CASSLGFRTSGHTDTQYF

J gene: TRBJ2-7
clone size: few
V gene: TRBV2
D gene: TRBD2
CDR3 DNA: TGTGCCAGCAGTGGGACCCGGACTAGCGGGTTTTCTCCCTACGAGCAGTACTTC
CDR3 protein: CASSGTRTSGFSPYEQYF

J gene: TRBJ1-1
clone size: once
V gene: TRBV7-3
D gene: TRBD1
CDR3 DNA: TGTGCCAGCAGCCCTGACAGGGGGCGTCTTTTGAACACTGAAGCTTTCTTT
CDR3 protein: CASSPDRGRLLNTEAFF

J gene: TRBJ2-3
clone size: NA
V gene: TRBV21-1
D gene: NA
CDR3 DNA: TGTGCCAGCACCGCCCACATTCTGGATACGCAGTATTTT
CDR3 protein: CASTAHILDTQYF

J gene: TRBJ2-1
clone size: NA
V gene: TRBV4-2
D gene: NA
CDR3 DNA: TGTGCCAGCAGCCAAGATTGGCGGACTGGAAATGAGCAGTTCTTC
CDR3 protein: CASSQDWRTGNEQFF

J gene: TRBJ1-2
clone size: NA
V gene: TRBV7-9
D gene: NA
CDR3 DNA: TGTGCCAGCAGCTTAAGGGGTGGCTATGGCTACACCTTC
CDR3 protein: CASSLRGGYGYTF

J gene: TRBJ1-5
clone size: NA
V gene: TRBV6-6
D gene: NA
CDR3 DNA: TGTGCCAGCAGCCATGGGCCAGGGCTCAATCAGCCCCAGCATTTT
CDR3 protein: CASSHGPGLNQPQHF

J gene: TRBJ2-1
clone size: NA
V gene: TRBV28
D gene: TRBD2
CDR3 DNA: TGTGCCAGCAGTCTCCTAGCGGGAGTAGAATTCTTC
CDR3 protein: CASSLLAGVEFF

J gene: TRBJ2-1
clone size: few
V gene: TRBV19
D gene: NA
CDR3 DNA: TGTGCCAGTACCCTCCATGGAGACTACAATGAGCAGTTCTTC
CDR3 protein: CASTLHGDYNEQFF

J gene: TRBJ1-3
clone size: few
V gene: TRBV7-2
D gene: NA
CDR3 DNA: TGTGCCAGCAGCTTGCAGGGGATAGCTGGAAACACCATATATTTT
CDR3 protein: CASSLQGIAGNTIYF

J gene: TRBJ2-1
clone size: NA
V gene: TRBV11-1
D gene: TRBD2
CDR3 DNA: TGTGCCAGCAGCTTATTCGGGACTAGAGGCAATGAGCAGTTCTTC
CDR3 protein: CASSLFGTRGNEQFF

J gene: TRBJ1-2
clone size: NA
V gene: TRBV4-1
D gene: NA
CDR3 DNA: TGCGCCAGCAGCCATCCAGGGAAGGCTAACTATGGCTACACCTTC
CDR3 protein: CASSHPGKANYGYTF

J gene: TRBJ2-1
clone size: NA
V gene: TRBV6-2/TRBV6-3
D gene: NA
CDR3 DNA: TGTGCCAGCAGTTACCCGACAGGTGGGGCCCCCGGCGAGCAGTTCTTC
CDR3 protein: CASSYPTGGAPGEQFF

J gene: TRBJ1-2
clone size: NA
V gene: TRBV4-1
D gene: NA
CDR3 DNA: TGCGCCAGCAGCCAAGATCGACAGGTGCTTGGCTACACCTTC
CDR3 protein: CASSQDRQVLGYTF

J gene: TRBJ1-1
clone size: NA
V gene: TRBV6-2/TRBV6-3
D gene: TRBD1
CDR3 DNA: TGTGCCAGCAGTGCACGACAGGGGAAGATGAACACTGAAGCTTTCTTT
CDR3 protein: CASSARQGKMNTEAFF

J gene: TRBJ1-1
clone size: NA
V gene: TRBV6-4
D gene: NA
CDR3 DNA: TGTGCCAGCAGTGATGGACAGAGCACTGAAGCTTTCTTT
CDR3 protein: CASSDGQSTEAFF

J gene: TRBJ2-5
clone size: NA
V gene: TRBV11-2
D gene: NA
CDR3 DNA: TGTGCCAGCAGGCCCTGGGGCGGAAAGAAAGAGACCCAGTACTTC
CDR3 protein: CASRPWGGKKETQYF

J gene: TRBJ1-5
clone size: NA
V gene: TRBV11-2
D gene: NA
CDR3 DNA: TGTGCCAGCAGCCAAGACAGCAGCTATAGCAATCAGCCCCAGCATTTT
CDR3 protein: CASSQDSSYSNQPQHF

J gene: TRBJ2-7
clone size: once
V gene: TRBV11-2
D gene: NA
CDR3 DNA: TGTGCCAGCAGCTTGGCCTCAGGGGCGGGGGCCGAGCAGTACTTC
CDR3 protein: CASSLASGAGAEQYF

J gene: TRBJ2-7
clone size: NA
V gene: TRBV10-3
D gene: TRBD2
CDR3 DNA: TGTGCCATCAACCGGGGGGGGGCCGCTACCTACGAGCAGTACTTC
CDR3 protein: CAINRGGAATYEQYF

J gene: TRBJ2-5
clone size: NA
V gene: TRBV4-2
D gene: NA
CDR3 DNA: TGTGCCAGCAGCCAAGATCGGTGGCAAGAGACCCAGTACTTC
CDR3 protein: CASSQDRWQETQYF